This T cell receptor beta chain is from a study of PD-1 blockade in classical Hodgkin lymphoma. Points from the study as a whole: Complete responders possessed baseline diversity comparable to newly diagnosed patients.

Every one of the patients relapsed after autologous stem cell transplantation (brentuximab vedotin exposure was variable). As concerns this clone: Its antigen remains unidentified.

V was pared by 0 bases and J by 8 bases, with 12 bases between. This CDR3 is 13 amino acids long. Germline assignment: CDR1 SGHRS and CDR2 YFSETQ. Produced via immunoSEQ multiplex PCR; TCRdb's table is partial and in-frame only. The table lists about 13,000 clones, 80% to 95% of them singletons. Source: peripheral blood mononuclear cells (PBMCs), taken at baseline. V gene TRBV5-1 combines with J gene TRBJ2-7; D unclear. This receptor was identified in a human donor with classical Hodgkin lymphoma. The CDR3 protein is CASSLGAADQQYF. The DNA of the CDR3 is TGCGCCAGCAGCTTGGGAGCCGCAGACCAGCAGTACTTC.